What follows describes a single T cell receptor (beta chain). Its antigen remains unknown. These data originate in a study of Ad26.COV2.S vaccination and SARS-CoV-2 variants. Findings and limits, study-wide: Quantification of TCR breadth and depth may have yielded underestimates of total T cell responses. Reports say spike-specific CD8+ and CD4+ T cell responses covered substantial breadth after vaccination.

Clones were read by immunoSEQ multiplex PCR, and TCRdb kept only the in-frame ones, dropping some. The data show some 480,000 clones, 87% seen once. Treatment reported: 15 to 20 received Ad26.COV2.S at low or high dose, single or two shots; roughly 5 received placebo; per-sample allocation not given. Sample collection was performed on day 63 after the first vaccine or placebo injection. The CDR3 totals 10 residues. The germline V and J ends were trimmed by 2 bases and 6 bases, with 1 base remaining between them. In germline, CDR1 is SEHNR, CDR2 FQNEAQ (reference sequence). The clonotype originates from a person between 18 and 59 years old who received the Ad26.COV2.S COVID-19 vaccine or a placebo. This rearrangement joins TRBV7-9 to TRBJ2-5; D remains ambiguous. Sequenced material: peripheral blood, taken in a trial of Ad26.COV2.S vaccine versus placebo. The CDR3 nucleotides read TGTGCCAGCAGCTTACAGACCCAGTACTTC. Translation: CASSLQTQYF. The full variable domain, completed using reference TRBV7-9 and TRBJ2-5, is DTGVSQNPRHKITKRGQNVTFRCDPISEHNRLYWYRQTLGQGPEFLTYFQNEAQLEKSRLLSDRFSAERPKGSFSTLEIQRTEQGDSAMYLCASSLQTQYFGPGTRLLVL.